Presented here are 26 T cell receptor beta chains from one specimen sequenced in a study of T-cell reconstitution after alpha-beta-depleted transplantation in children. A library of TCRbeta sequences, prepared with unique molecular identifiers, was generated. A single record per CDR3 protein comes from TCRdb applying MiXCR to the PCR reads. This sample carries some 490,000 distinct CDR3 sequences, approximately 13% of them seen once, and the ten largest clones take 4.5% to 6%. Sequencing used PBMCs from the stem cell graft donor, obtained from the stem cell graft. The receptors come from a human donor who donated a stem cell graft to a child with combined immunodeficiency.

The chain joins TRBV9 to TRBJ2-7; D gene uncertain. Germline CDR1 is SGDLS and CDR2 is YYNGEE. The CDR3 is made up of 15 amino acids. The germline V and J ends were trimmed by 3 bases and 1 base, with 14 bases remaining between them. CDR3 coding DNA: TGTGCCAGCAGCGCAACCGACGCAATATCCTACGAGCAGTACTTC. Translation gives CASSATDAISYEQYF.

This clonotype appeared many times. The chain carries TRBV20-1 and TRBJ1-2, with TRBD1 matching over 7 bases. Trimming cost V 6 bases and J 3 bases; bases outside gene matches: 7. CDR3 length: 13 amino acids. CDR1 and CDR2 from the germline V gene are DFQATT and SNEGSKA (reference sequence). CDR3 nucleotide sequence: TGCAGTGCAGAGACAGGGTCCGACTATGGCTACACCTTC. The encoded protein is CSAETGSDYGYTF.

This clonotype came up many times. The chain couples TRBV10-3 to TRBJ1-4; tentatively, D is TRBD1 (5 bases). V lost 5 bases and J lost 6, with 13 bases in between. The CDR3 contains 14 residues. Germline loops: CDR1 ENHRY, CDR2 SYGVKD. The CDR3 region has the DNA TGTGCCATCAGTACCTCACAGGAGCATGAAAAACTGTTTTTT. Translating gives CAISTSQEHEKLFF.

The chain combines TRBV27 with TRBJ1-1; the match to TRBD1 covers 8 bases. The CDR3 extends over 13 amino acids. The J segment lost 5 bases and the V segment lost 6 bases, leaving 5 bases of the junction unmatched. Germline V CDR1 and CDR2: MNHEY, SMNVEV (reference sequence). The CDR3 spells CASRTGVWTEAFF. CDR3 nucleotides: TGTGCCAGCAGGACAGGGGTTTGGACTGAAGCTTTCTTT.

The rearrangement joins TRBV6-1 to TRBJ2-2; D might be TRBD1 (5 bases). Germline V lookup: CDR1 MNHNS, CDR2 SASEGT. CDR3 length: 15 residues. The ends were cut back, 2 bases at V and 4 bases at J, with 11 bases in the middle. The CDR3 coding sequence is TGTGCCAGCAGTGAAATCCAGGGCGGCACCGGGGAGCTGTTTTTT. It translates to CASSEIQGGTGELFF.

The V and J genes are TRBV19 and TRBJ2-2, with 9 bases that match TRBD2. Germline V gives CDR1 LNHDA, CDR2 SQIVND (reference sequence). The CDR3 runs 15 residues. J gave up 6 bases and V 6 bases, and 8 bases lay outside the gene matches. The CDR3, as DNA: TGTGCCAGTAGGGAGAGGCGGGAGGGCCCCGGGGAGCTGTTTTTT. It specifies CASRERREGPGELFF. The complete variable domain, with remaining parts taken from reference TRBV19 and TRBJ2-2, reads DGGITQSPKYLFRKEGQNVTLSCEQNLNHDAMYWYRQDPGQGLRLIYYSQIVNDFQKGDIAEGYSVSREKKESFPLTVTSAQKNPTAFYLCASRERREGPGELFFGEGSRLTVL.

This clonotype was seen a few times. CDR3 sequence: CAISESVGTSYEQYF. The DNA for the CDR3 is TGTGCCATCAGTGAGTCGGTCGGAACTTCCTACGAGCAGTACTTC. V is TRBV10-3 and J is TRBJ2-7, with unresolved D. CDR3 length equals 15 residues. CDR1 ENHRY and CDR2 SYGVKD come from the germline V gene. The V end was cut by 0 bases, the J end by 1 base, with 10 bases between.

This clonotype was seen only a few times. The CDR3 sequence is CAICHHSGALDADTQYF. CDR3 sequence (DNA): TGTGCCATCTGTCACCACTCAGGGGCGCTTGACGCAGATACGCAGTATTTT. The chain has TRBV3-1 and TRBJ2-3; a possible D gene is TRBD1 (6 bases). The CDR3 length is 17 residues. The germline V gene has CDR1 LGHDT and CDR2 YNNKEL (reference sequence). V was pared by 10 bases and J by 4 bases, with 27 bases between.

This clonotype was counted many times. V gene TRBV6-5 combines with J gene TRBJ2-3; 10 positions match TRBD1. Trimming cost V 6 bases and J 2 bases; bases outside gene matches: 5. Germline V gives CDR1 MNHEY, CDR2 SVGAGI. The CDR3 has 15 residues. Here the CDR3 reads CASSQDRGNTDTQYF. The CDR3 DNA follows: TGTGCCAGCAGCCAGGACAGGGGGAACACAGATACGCAGTATTTT.

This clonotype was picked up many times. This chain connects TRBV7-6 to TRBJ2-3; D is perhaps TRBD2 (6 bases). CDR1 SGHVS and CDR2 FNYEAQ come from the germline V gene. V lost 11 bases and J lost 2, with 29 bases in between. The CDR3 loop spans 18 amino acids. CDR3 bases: TGTGCCTCCAGCGTCGCCGGCGGGGCGCTAGCTGTCACAGATACGCAGTATTTT. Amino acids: CASSVAGGALAVTDTQYF.

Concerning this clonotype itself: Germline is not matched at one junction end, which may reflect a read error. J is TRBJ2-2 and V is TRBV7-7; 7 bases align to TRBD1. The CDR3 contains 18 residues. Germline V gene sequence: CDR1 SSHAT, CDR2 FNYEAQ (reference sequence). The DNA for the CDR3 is TGTGCTAGCAGCCTCAACCCACCCGGGACAGCGAACACCGGGGAGCTGTTTTTT. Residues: CASSLNPPGTANTGELFF.

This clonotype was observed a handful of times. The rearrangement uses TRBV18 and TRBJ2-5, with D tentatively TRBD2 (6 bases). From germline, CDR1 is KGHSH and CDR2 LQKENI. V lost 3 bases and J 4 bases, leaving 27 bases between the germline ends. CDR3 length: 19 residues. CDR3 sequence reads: CASSPMADLGRDPLETQYF. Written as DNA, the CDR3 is TGTGCCAGCTCACCCATGGCGGACCTAGGGCGGGATCCGCTAGAGACCCAGTACTTC.

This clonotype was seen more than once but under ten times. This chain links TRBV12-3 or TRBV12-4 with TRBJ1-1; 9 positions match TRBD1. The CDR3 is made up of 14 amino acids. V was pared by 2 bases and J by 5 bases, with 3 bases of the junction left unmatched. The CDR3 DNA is TGTGCCAGCAGTTTAAGGGACAGGGAAACTGAAGCTTTCTTT. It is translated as CASSLRDRETEAFF.

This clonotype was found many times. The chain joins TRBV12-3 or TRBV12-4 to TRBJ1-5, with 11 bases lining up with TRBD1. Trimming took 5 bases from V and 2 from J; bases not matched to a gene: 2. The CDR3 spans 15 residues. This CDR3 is CASSRTGGGNQPQHF. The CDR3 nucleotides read TGTGCCAGCAGTAGGACAGGGGGCGGCAATCAGCCCCAGCATTTT.

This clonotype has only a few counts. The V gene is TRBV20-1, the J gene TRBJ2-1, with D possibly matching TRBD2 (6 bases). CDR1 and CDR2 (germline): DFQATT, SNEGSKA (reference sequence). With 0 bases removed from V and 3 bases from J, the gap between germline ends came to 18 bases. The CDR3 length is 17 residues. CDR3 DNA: TGCAGTGCTAGAGACTTGGTAAAGGGACTGGACTACAATGAGCAGTTCTTC. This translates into CSARDLVKGLDYNEQFF.

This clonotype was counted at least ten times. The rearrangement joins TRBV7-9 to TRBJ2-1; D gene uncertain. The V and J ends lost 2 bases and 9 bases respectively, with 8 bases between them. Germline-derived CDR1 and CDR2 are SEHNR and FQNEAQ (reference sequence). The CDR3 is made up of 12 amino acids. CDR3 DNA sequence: TGTGCCAGCAGCTTATTAGTTGGTGAGCAGTTCTTC. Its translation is CASSLLVGEQFF. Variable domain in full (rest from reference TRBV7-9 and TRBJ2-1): DTGVSQNPRHKITKRGQNVTFRCDPISEHNRLYWYRQTLGQGPEFLTYFQNEAQLEKSRLLSDRFSAERPKGSFSTLEIQRTEQGDSAMYLCASSLLVGEQFFGPGTRLTVL.

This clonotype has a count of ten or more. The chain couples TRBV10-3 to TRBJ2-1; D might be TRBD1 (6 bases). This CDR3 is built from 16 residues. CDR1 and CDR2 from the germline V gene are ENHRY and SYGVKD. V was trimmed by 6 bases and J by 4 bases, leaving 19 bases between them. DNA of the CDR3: TGTGCCATCAGGAAATCGGACAGTAGGTCTTACAATGAGCAGTTCTTC. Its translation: CAIRKSDSRSYNEQFF.

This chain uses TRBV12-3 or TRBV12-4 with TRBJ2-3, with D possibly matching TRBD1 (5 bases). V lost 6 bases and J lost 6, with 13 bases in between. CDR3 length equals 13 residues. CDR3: CASRFRGADTQYF. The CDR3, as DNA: TGTGCCAGCAGATTTAGGGGCGCGGATACGCAGTATTTT.

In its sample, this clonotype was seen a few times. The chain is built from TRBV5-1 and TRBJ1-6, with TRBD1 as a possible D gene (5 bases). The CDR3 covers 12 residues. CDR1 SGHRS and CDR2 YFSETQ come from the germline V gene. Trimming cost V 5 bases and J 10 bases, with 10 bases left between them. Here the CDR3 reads CASRSGASPLHF. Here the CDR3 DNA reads TGCGCCAGCAGGTCCGGGGCGTCACCCCTCCACTTT.

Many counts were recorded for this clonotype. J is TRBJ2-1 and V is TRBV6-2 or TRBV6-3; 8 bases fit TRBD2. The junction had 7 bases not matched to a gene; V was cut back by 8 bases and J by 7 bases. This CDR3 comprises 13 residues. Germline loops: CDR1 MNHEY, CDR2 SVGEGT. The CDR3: CASENTGGNEQFF. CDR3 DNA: TGTGCCAGCGAGAATACGGGAGGGAATGAGCAGTTCTTC.

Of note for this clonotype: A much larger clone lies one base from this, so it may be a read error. CDR3 in amino acids: CASRASSLGTGDLFF. In DNA, the CDR3 is TGTGCCAGCAGAGCTAGCAGCTTGGGCACCGGGGATCTGTTTTTT. The J gene is TRBJ2-2, the V gene TRBV6-2 or TRBV6-3, with D perhaps TRBD2 (5 bases). The V gene's germline CDR1 is MNHEY and CDR2 SVGEGT. This CDR3 region has 15 residues.

The CDR3 DNA is TGTGCCAGCAGTGAACGGGAGCCCCTCGGCAATCAGCCCCAGCATTTT. Protein product: CASSEREPLGNQPQHF. The rearrangement links TRBV2 to TRBJ1-5, with unresolved D. V lost 2 bases and J lost 2, with 13 bases in between. CDR3 length: 16 amino acids. The germline CDR1 and CDR2 sequences are SNHLY and FYNNEI.

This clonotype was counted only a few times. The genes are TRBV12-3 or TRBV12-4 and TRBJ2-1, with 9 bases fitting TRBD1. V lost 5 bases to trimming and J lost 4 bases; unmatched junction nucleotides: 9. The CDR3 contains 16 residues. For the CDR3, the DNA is TGTGCCAGCAGTATTGTTCCGGGACAGGGTTACAATGAGCAGTTCTTC. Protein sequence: CASSIVPGQGYNEQFF.

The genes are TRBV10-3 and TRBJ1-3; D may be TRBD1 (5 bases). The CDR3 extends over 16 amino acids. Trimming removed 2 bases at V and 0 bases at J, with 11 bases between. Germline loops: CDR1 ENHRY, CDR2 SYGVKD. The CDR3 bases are TGTGCCATCAGTGAGCGGGGGGTCAACTCTGGAAACACCATATATTTT. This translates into CAISERGVNSGNTIYF.

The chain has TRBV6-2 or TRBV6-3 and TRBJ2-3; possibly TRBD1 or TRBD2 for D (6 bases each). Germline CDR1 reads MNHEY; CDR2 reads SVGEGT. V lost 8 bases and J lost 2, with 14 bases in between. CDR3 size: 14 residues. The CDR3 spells CASFLGGSTDTQYF. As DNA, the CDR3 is TGTGCCAGCTTTTTGGGGGGCTCCACAGATACGCAGTATTTT.

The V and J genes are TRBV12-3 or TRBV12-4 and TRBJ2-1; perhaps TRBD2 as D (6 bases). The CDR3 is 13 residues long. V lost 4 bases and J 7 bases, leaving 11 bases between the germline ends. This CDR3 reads CASSSAGTNEQFF. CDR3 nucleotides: TGTGCCAGCAGTTCTGCGGGGACGAATGAGCAGTTCTTC.